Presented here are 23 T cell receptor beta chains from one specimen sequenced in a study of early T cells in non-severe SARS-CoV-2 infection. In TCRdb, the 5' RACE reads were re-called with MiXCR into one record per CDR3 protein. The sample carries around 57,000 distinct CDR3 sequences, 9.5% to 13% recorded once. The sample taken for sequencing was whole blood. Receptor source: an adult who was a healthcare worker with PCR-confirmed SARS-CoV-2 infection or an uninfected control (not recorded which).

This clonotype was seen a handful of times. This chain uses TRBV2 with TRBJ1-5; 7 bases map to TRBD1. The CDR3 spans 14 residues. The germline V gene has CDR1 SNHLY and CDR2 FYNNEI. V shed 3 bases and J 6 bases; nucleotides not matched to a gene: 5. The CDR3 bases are TGTGCCAGCAGTGAGCAGGACAGGTCTCAGCCCCAGCATTTT. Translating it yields CASSEQDRSQPQHF.

The CDR3 here is CASSEALSGELFF. For the CDR3, the DNA is TGTGCCAGCAGTGAAGCGCTTTCCGGGGAGCTGTTTTTT. V gene TRBV2 combines with J gene TRBJ2-2, with D unclear. The V gene's germline CDR1 is SNHLY and CDR2 FYNNEI. This CDR3 has 13 amino acids. Trimming stripped 0 bases from V and 6 bases from J, with 5 bases between.

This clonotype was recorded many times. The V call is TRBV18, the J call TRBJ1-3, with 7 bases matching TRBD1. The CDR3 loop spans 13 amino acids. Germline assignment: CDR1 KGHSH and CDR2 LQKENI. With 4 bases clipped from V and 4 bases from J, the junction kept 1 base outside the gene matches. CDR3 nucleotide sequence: TGTGCCAGCTCACTGGACAGGGGAAACACCATATATTTT. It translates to CASSLDRGNTIYF.

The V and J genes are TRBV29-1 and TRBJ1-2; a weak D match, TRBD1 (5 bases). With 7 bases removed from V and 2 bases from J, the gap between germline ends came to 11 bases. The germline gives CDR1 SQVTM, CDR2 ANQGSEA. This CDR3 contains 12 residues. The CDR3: CSDKDTNYGYTF. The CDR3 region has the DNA TGCAGCGACAAGGACACGAACTATGGCTACACCTTC.

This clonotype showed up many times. CDR3 protein: CASSPGTGFYGYTF. The CDR3 DNA reads TGTGCCAGCAGCCCCGGGACAGGATTCTATGGCTACACCTTC. The chain combines TRBV12-3 or TRBV12-4 with TRBJ1-2, with 8 positions matching TRBD1. This CDR3 is built from 14 residues. V shed 6 bases and J 4 bases; nucleotides not matched to a gene: 7.

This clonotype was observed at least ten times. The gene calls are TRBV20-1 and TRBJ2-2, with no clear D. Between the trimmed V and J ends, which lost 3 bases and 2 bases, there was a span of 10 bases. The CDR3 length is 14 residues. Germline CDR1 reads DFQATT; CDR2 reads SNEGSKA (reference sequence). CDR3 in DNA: TGCAGTGCTAGGGGCGACGGCAACACCGGGGAGCTGTTTTTT. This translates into CSARGDGNTGELFF.

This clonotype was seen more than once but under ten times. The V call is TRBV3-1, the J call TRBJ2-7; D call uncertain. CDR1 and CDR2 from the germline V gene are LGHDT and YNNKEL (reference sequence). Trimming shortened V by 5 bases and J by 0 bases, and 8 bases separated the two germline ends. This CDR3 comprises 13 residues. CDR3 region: CASSSRGSYEQYF. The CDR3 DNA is TGTGCCAGCAGCTCTCGAGGCTCCTACGAGCAGTACTTC.

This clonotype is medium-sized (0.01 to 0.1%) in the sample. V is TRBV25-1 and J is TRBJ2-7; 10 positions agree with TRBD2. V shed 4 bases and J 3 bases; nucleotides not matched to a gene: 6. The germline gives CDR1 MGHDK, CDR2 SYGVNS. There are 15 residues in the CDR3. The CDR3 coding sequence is TGTGCCAGCAGTGCCATAGTAGCGGGAGGCTACGAGCAGTACTTC. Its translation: CASSAIVAGGYEQYF.

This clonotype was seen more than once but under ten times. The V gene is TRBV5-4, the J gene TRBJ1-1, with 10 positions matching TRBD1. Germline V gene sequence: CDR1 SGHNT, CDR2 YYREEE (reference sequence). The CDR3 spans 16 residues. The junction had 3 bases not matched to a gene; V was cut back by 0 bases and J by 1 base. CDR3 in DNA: TGTGCCAGCAGCTTGGGACAGGGGGCGGAGAACACTGAAGCTTTCTTT. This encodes CASSLGQGAENTEAFF.

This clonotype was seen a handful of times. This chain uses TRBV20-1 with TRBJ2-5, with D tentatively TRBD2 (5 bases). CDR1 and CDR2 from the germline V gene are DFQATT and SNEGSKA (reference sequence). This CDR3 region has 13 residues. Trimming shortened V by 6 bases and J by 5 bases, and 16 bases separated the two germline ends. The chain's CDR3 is CSALTLTGETQYF. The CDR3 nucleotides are TGCAGTGCCCTGACCCTAACGGGGGAGACCCAGTACTTC.

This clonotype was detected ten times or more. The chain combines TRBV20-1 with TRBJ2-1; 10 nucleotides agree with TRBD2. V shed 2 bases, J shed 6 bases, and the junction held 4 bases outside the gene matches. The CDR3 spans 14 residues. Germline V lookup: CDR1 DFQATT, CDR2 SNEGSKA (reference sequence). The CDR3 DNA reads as TGCAGTGCTAGACTAGCGGGGGTATTCAATGAGCAGTTCTTC. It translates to CSARLAGVFNEQFF.

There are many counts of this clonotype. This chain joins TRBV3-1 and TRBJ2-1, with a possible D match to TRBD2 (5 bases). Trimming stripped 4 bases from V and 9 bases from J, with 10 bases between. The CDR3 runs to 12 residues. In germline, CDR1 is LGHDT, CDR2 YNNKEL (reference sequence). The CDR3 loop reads CASSRAEGEQFF. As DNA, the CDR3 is TGTGCCAGCAGCCGAGCTGAGGGTGAGCAGTTCTTC.

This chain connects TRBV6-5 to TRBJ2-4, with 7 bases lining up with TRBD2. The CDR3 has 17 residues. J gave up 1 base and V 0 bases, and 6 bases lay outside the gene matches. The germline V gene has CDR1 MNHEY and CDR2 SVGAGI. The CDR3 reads CASSYSGGVGAKNIQYF. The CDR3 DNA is TGTGCCAGCAGTTACTCTGGGGGGGTAGGGGCCAAAAACATTCAGTACTTC.

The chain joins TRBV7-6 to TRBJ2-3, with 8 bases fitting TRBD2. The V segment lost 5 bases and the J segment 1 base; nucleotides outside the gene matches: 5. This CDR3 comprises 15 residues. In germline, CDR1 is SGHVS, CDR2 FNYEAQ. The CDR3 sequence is CASSPLSGGTDTQYF. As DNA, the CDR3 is TGTGCCAGCAGCCCTCTTAGCGGGGGCACAGATACGCAGTATTTT. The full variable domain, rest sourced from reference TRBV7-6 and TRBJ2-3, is GAGVSQSPRYKVTKRGQDVALRCDPISGHVSLYWYRQALGQGPEFLTYFNYEAQQDKSGLPNDRFSAERPEGSISTLTIQRTEQRDSAMYRCASSPLSGGTDTQYFGPGTRLTVL.

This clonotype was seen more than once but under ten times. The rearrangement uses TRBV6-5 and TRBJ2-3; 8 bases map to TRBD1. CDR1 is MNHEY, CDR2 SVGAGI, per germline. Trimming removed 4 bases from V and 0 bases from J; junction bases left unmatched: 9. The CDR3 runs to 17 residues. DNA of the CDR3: TGTGCCAGCAGTTCTCCGACAGGGGCCCCGAGCACAGATACGCAGTATTTT. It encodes CASSSPTGAPSTDTQYF.

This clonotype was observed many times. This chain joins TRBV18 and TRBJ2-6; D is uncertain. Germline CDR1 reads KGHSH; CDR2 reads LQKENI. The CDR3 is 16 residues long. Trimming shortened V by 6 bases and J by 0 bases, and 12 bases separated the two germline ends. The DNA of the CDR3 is TGTGCCAGCTCTTACATAGAGAGCTCTGGGGCCAACGTCCTGACTTTC. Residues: CASSYIESSGANVLTF.

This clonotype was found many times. The CDR3 sequence is CASSLIFYRTNTGELFF. Here the CDR3 DNA reads TGCGCCAGCAGTCTAATTTTTTACAGGACGAACACCGGGGAGCTGTTTTTT. The chain links TRBV23-1 to TRBJ2-2, with a possible D match to TRBD1 (5 bases). TRBV23-1 falls under the ORF class, with uncertain function. The CDR3 spans 17 residues. Trimming stripped 4 bases from V and 0 bases from J, with 15 bases between.

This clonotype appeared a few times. CDR3 protein: CASSYYGNPGTGELFF. DNA of the CDR3: TGTGCCAGCAGTTACTATGGAAACCCGGGCACCGGGGAGCTGTTTTTT. The chain joins TRBV6-6 to TRBJ2-2; D not resolved. Per the germline V gene, CDR1 is MNHNY and CDR2 is SVGAGI (reference sequence). CDR3 length: 16 residues. V lost 1 base and J lost 4, with 13 bases in between.

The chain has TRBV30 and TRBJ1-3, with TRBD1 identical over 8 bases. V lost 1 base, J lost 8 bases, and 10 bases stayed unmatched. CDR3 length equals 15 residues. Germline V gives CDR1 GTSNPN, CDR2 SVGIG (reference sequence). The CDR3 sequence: CAWSGQGSRADTIYF. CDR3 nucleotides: TGTGCCTGGAGTGGACAGGGGTCAAGAGCGGACACCATATATTTT.

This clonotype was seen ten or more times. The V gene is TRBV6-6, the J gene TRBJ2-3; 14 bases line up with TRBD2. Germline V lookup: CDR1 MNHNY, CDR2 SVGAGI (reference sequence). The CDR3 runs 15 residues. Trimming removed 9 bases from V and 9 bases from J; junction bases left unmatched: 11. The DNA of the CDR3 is TGTGCCAGTAGAGGACTAGCGGGGGGCCTAAGCACGCAGTATTTT. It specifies CASRGLAGGLSTQYF.

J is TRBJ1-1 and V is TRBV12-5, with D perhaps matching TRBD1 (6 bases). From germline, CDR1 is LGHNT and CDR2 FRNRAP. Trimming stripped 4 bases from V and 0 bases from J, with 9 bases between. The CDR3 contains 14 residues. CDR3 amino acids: CASGWGGLNTEAFF. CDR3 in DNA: TGTGCTAGTGGTTGGGGGGGCTTGAACACTGAAGCTTTCTTT.

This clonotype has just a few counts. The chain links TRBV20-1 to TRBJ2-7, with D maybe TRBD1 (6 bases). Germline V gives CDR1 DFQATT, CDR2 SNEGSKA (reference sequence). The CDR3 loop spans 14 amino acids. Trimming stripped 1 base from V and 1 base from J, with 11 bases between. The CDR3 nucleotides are TGCAGTGCTAGAGCGGGGACATTGTCCTACGAGCAGTACTTC. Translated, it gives CSARAGTLSYEQYF.

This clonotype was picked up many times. CDR3 DNA: TGTGCCAGCAGCTTAGCGCTCGGGGGGCTCCTCTACGAGCAGTACTTC. This codes for CASSLALGGLLYEQYF. V and J are TRBV7-9 and TRBJ2-7; possible D gene TRBD2, 7 bases. The CDR3 consists of 16 residues. Germline-derived CDR1 and CDR2 are SEHNR and FQNEAQ (reference sequence). Trimming stripped 0 bases from V and 3 bases from J, with 15 bases between.